One sample yielded the 23 T cell receptor beta chains listed below, sequenced in a study of T cell repertoires in cytomegalovirus infection. TCRdb reanalysed the reads using MiXCR and keeps one entry per CDR3 protein. The sample lists around 530,000 distinct CDR3 sequences; more than 25% were seen once. Material: PBMCs. Receptors were obtained from a human donor in good health (CMV status not recorded). Some clones in this sample may be carry-over from other donors' samples.

V and J are TRBV3-1 and TRBJ1-4; D uncertain. V lost 2 bases and J lost 8, with 6 bases in between. The CDR3 length is 12 residues. Per germline, CDR1 LGHDT and CDR2 YNNKEL (reference sequence). The chain's CDR3 is CASSQRSEKLFF. The CDR3 region has the DNA TGTGCCAGCAGCCAACGAAGCGAAAAACTGTTTTTT.

In its sample, this clonotype was seen a few times. V is TRBV7-9 and J is TRBJ2-1; D may match TRBD1 or TRBD2 (5 bases each). Germline assignment: CDR1 SEHNR and CDR2 FQNEAQ (reference sequence). This CDR3 contains 14 residues. Deletions cut 2 bases from V and 9 bases from J, with 14 bases between. The CDR3 DNA follows: TGTGCCAGCAGCTTAAGGGACGAACCTCGTGAGCAGTTCTTC. Protein sequence: CASSLRDEPREQFF.

V and J are TRBV11-1 and TRBJ2-6, with 7 bases aligning to TRBD2. CDR1 and CDR2 (germline): SGHAT, FQDESV (reference sequence). Trimming took 7 bases from V and 1 from J; bases not matched to a gene: 7. CDR3 length: 16 amino acids. The CDR3 bases are TGTGCCAGCACAAGCGGGACGCCTTCTGGGGCCAACGTCCTGACTTTC. Translated, it gives CASTSGTPSGANVLTF.

This sequence joins TRBV24-1 and TRBJ1-1; 10 positions match TRBD1. The CDR3 extends over 15 amino acids. Germline V gene sequence: CDR1 KGHDR, CDR2 SFDVKD. With V trimmed by 2 bases and J by 4 bases, 3 bases remained unmatched. CDR3 protein: CATSDSRQGATEAFF. CDR3 bases: TGTGCCACCAGTGATTCTCGACAGGGGGCCACTGAAGCTTTCTTT.

This chain joins TRBV11-2 and TRBJ1-1; D ambiguous. The CDR3 has 15 amino acids. The V end lost 5 bases, the J end lost 0 bases, and 13 bases lay between the germline ends. CDR1 SGHAT and CDR2 FQNNGV come from the germline V gene. The CDR3 loop reads CASSGREALNTEAFF. The CDR3 DNA sequence: TGTGCCAGCAGCGGCCGGGAGGCACTGAACACTGAAGCTTTCTTT.

The chain recombines TRBV7-9 with TRBJ2-3; 8 bases line up with TRBD2. V was clipped by 2 bases and J by 4 bases; unmatched bases: 11. Germline loops: CDR1 SEHNR, CDR2 FQNEAQ (reference sequence). This CDR3 region has 17 residues. The CDR3 loop is CASSLISSSGIADTQYF. In nucleotides, the CDR3 is TGTGCCAGCAGCTTAATATCGAGTAGCGGGATCGCAGATACGCAGTATTTT.

This chain connects TRBV18 to TRBJ2-7, with 7 bases matching TRBD1. CDR1 is KGHSH, CDR2 LQKENI, per germline. CDR3 length: 14 residues. Germline trimming cut 2 bases from V and 12 bases from J; bases unmatched to any gene: 13. The DNA for the CDR3 is TGTGCCAGCTCACCAGAGGGACAGTTCCCTGCGCGGTACGTC. This translates into CASSPEGQFPARYV.

This clonotype has at least ten counts. The chain carries TRBV7-2 and TRBJ2-2; D gene ambiguous. From germline, CDR1 is SGHTA and CDR2 FQGNSA. V shed 5 bases and J shed 3 bases, with 7 bases lying between them. The length of the CDR3 is 13 residues. CDR3 sequence: CASSTGYTGELFF. The CDR3 nucleotides are TGTGCCAGCAGCACTGGATACACCGGGGAGCTGTTTTTT.

This chain connects TRBV19 to TRBJ1-5; a possible D gene is TRBD1 (5 bases). Trimming left V 3 bases short and J 5 bases short, with 11 bases between. Looked up from germline, CDR1 is LNHDA and CDR2 is SQIVND (reference sequence). There are 14 residues in the CDR3. The CDR3, as DNA: TGTGCCAGTAGTATTACAGGTTGGGATCAGCCCCAGCATTTT. This sequence encodes CASSITGWDQPQHF.

The V and J genes are TRBV2 and TRBJ1-5, with D perhaps matching TRBD1 (5 bases). Germline V CDR1 and CDR2: SNHLY, FYNNEI. Between the trimmed V and J ends, which lost 3 bases and 7 bases, there was a span of 10 bases. This CDR3 is built from 13 residues. This CDR3 is CASSDRERQPQHF. The CDR3 DNA reads as TGTGCCAGCAGTGACAGGGAGAGACAGCCCCAGCATTTT.

V gene TRBV25-1 combines with J gene TRBJ1-3; TRBD1 agrees at 7 bases. Germline V gene data show CDR1 as MGHDK and CDR2 as SYGVNS. The CDR3 has 17 amino acids. Germline trimming cut 2 bases from V and 1 base from J; bases unmatched to any gene: 8. CDR3 residues: CASSEVDRDSSGNTIYF. In DNA form, the CDR3 reads TGTGCCAGCAGTGAAGTCGACAGGGATTCATCTGGAAACACCATATATTTT.

This clonotype has at least ten counts. This rearrangement joins TRBV7-6 to TRBJ1-4; tentatively, D is TRBD1 (5 bases). Germline CDR1 is SGHVS and CDR2 is FNYEAQ. The CDR3 has 17 amino acids. The ends were cut back, 5 bases at V and 7 bases at J, with 23 bases in the middle. This CDR3 is CASSRNPGRPGGEKLFF. CDR3 DNA sequence: TGTGCCAGCAGCCGAAACCCGGGACGGCCTGGGGGTGAAAAACTGTTTTTT.

This clonotype was observed a handful of times. The V gene is TRBV20-1, the J gene TRBJ2-1; 8 nucleotides match TRBD2. CDR3 length equals 15 residues. The germline CDR1 and CDR2 sequences are DFQATT and SNEGSKA (reference sequence). V lost 6 bases to trimming and J lost 2 bases; unmatched junction nucleotides: 9. The CDR3 DNA follows: TGCAGTGCCTCCCCGTTAGCGGGAACCTACAATGAGCAGTTCTTC. The encoded protein is CSASPLAGTYNEQFF.

The rearrangement links TRBV4-3 to TRBJ2-5; TRBD2 agrees at 8 bases. CDR3 size: 16 residues. The V gene end was trimmed by 0 bases and the J gene end by 5 bases; junction bases not matched to a gene: 8. Germline assignment: CDR1 LGHNA and CDR2 YSLEER. The CDR3 DNA is TGCGCCAGCAGCCAAGAGCCCAGCGGGAGTAGCGAGACCCAGTACTTC. Protein sequence: CASSQEPSGSSETQYF.

This clonotype appeared a few times. The gene calls are TRBV11-2 and TRBJ2-1; 7 bases fit TRBD1. The CDR3 sequence is 12 residues long. The germline gives CDR1 SGHAT, CDR2 FQNNGV. Trimming at V came to 5 bases and at J to 11 bases, leaving 6 bases not matched to a gene. Here the CDR3 reads CASSPDREKQFF. As DNA, the CDR3 is TGTGCCAGCAGCCCCGACAGGGAAAAGCAGTTCTTC.

This chain joins TRBV6-2 or TRBV6-3 and TRBJ2-1, with D perhaps being TRBD1 or TRBD2 (5 bases each). Per the germline V gene, CDR1 is MNHEY and CDR2 is SVGEGT. Trimming removed 6 bases at V and 8 bases at J, with 14 bases between. This CDR3 has 13 amino acids. The CDR3 region has the DNA TGTGCCAGCAGCCGGGACCGCGAACATGAGCAGTTCTTC. Its translation is CASSRDREHEQFF.

The genes are TRBV6-8 and TRBJ2-1, with D hard to call. The CDR3 loop spans 11 amino acids. V lost 7 bases, J lost 7 bases, and 8 bases lay in between. Germline values: CDR1 MNHGY, CDR2 SAAAGT. CDR3 DNA: TGTGCCAGCACACATCAGAATGAGCAGTTCTTC. Its protein is CASTHQNEQFF.

The CDR3 bases are TGTGCCAGCAGCCCTCCACAGGGAACCTCTTCACCCCTCCACTTT. Amino acids: CASSPPQGTSSPLHF. The chain links TRBV28 to TRBJ1-6, with D maybe TRBD1 (6 bases). The CDR3 has 15 residues. CDR1 MDHEN and CDR2 SYDVKM come from the germline V gene. Deletions cut 6 bases from V and 9 bases from J, with 18 bases between.

This clonotype occurred many times. This rearrangement joins TRBV7-2 to TRBJ1-5; D ambiguous. The germline CDR1 and CDR2 sequences are SGHTA and FQGNSA. V was cut by 5 bases and J by 1 base, with 9 bases left in between. The CDR3 is 14 residues long. In nucleotides, the CDR3 is TGTGCCAGCAGCCCGGGGAGAAGCAATCAGCCCCAGCATTTT. Amino acids: CASSPGRSNQPQHF.

This clonotype was counted only a few times. The J gene is TRBJ1-2, the V gene TRBV27, with D maybe TRBD1 (5 bases). Trimming took 3 bases from V and 8 from J, leaving 13 bases between them. CDR1 and CDR2 (germline): MNHEY, SMNVEV (reference sequence). The CDR3 is made up of 13 amino acids. The CDR3 here is CASSLSSRGGYTF. The CDR3 bases are TGTGCCAGCAGTTTGAGCAGCCGGGGCGGCTACACCTTC.

This chain joins TRBV20-1 and TRBJ2-6; 9 bases agree with TRBD2. This CDR3 comprises 17 residues. Germline CDR1 and CDR2: DFQATT and SNEGSKA (reference sequence). V shed 0 bases, J shed 0 bases, and the junction held 3 bases outside the gene matches. The CDR3 reads CSARDASGVSGANVLTF. The CDR3 DNA is TGCAGTGCTAGAGACGCTAGCGGGGTCTCTGGGGCCAACGTCCTGACTTTC.

This chain joins TRBV30 and TRBJ2-1; 9 bases match TRBD2. The length of the CDR3 is 16 residues. V shed 0 bases, J shed 12 bases, and the junction held 15 bases outside the gene matches. Germline CDR1 reads GTSNPN; CDR2 reads SVGIG (reference sequence). The CDR3 loop is CAWSVGASGGRATQFF. The CDR3, as DNA: TGTGCCTGGAGTGTAGGAGCTTCTGGCGGGAGGGCCACGCAGTTCTTC. Based on the CDR3 plus reference TRBV30 and TRBJ2-1, the full variable domain is SQTIHQWPATLVQPVGSPLSLECTVEGTSNPNLYWYRQAAGRGLQLLFYSVGIGQISSEVPQNLSASRPQDRQFILSSKKLLLSDSGFYLCAWSVGASGGRATQFFGPGTRLTVL.

V is TRBV2 and J is TRBJ1-5, with D possibly being TRBD1 (6 bases). In germline, CDR1 is SNHLY, CDR2 FYNNEI. The V end lost 4 bases, the J end lost 7 bases, and 11 bases lay between the germline ends. The CDR3 contains 13 residues. The CDR3 DNA follows: TGTGCCAGCAGTGGTACAGGGTGGCAGCCCCAGCATTTT. This translates into CASSGTGWQPQHF. The variable domain in full, with the rest retrieved from reference TRBV2 and TRBJ1-5, is EPEVTQTPSHQVTQMGQEVILRCVPISNHLYFYWYRQILGQKVEFLVSFYNNEISEKSEIFDDQFSVERPDGSNFTLKIRSTKLEDSAMYFCASSGTGWQPQHFGDGTRLSIL.